What follows describes a single TCR beta chain. The method was immunoSEQ multiplex PCR; TCRdb's version includes in-frame clones alone and lacks a portion of them. The repertoire holds more than 7,000 clones, around 83% seen once, with 3.4% in the top ten. The data were taken from a study of tumor T cells in aggressive B-cell lymphoma. CDR3 length: 13 amino acids. V shed 5 bases, J shed 1 base, and the junction held 1 base outside the gene matches. Per the germline V gene, CDR1 is SEHNR and CDR2 is FQNEAQ (reference sequence). The chain carries TRBV7-9 and TRBJ1-1; 7 positions match TRBD1. The sample consisted of tumor tissue. The sequence derives from an adult with diffuse large B cell lymphoma. The CDR3 DNA sequence: TGTGCCAGCAGCAGGGACAGGAACACTGAAGCTTTCTTT. Its protein is CASSRDRNTEAFF.